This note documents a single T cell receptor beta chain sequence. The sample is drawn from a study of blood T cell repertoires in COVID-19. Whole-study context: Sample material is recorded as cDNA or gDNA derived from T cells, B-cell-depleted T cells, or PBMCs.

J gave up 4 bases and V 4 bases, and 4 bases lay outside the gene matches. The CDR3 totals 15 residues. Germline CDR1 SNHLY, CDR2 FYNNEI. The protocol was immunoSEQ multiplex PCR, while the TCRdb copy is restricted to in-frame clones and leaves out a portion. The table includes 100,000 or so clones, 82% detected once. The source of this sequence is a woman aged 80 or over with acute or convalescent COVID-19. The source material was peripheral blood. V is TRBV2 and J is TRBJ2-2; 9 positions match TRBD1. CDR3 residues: CASSGDRVSTGELFF. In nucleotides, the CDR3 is TGTGCCAGCAGTGGGGACAGGGTGTCCACCGGGGAGCTGTTTTTT.